The 23 T cell receptor beta chains in this list originate from one sample, sequenced in a study of vaccination and CD4 T cells after COVID-19. Antigen specificity for these receptors is unknown. Sequencing of DNA taken from cultured CD4+ T cells relied on the Oncomine TCR Beta short-read assay. TCRdb itself ran the PCR reads through MiXCR, one entry per CDR3 protein. The sample shows about 9,500 distinct CDR3 sequences, roughly 65% of them seen only once. Documented treatment: approximately 9-day PBMC culture with coronavirus spike peptide pools or control peptides (ViraFEST assay). Sample: CD4+ T cells from blood, cultured in vitro, taken before SARS-CoV-2 vaccination. Every receptor here comes from a human donor who had recovered from COVID-19.

CDR3 residues: CSAEQQGLAGAHNEQFF. DNA of the CDR3: TGCAGTGCCGAGCAGCAGGGACTAGCGGGAGCCCACAATGAGCAGTTCTTC. This sequence joins TRBV20-1 and TRBJ2-1; 14 positions match TRBD2. The CDR3 extends over 17 amino acids. V lost 6 bases to trimming and J lost 5 bases; unmatched junction nucleotides: 12. CDR1 is DFQATT and CDR2 is SNEGSKA in the germline V gene (reference sequence).

This clonotype showed up just a few times. The chain couples TRBV28 to TRBJ2-5; TRBD2 matches 10 bases. V trimming: 3 bases; J trimming: 2 bases; junction bases outside the gene matches: 9. The CDR3 loop spans 17 amino acids. Germline CDR1 is MDHEN and CDR2 is SYDVKM. CDR3 nucleotide sequence: TGTGCCAGCAGTTTGTCTAGCGGGAGAGGCCGGCAAGAGACCCAGTACTTC. Residues: CASSLSSGRGRQETQYF.

The chain is built from TRBV11-2 and TRBJ2-7; D may be TRBD1 or TRBD2 (5 bases each). The ends were cut back, 5 bases at V and 1 base at J, with 15 bases in the middle. The CDR3 covers 15 residues. Germline assignment: CDR1 SGHAT and CDR2 FQNNGV. The CDR3 bases are TGTGCCAGCAGCCCAGGGACGGCGAATTCCTACGAGCAGTACTTC. Translating it yields CASSPGTANSYEQYF.

This clonotype showed up just a few times. The V call is TRBV19, the J call TRBJ1-5, with D tentatively TRBD1 (5 bases). Trimming cost V 7 bases and J 5 bases, with 18 bases left between them. The CDR3 loop spans 15 amino acids. Per the germline V gene, CDR1 is LNHDA and CDR2 is SQIVND (reference sequence). CDR3 protein: CASTLADSRYQPQHF. CDR3 DNA sequence: TGTGCCAGTACTCTAGCCGACAGCCGATATCAGCCCCAGCATTTT.

This clonotype was counted a single time. CDR3 bases: TGTGCCAGCAGTGATTTGTCCTACGAGCAGTACTTC. Protein: CASSDLSYEQYF. V gene TRBV2 combines with J gene TRBJ2-7; D ambiguous. The CDR3 loop spans 12 amino acids. Germline CDR1 and CDR2: SNHLY and FYNNEI. V gave up 3 bases and J gave up 1 base, with 4 bases separating them.

The CDR3 loop reads CASGKRERETQYF. CDR3 DNA: TGTGCCAGCGGGAAGCGGGAGAGGGAGACCCAGTACTTC. The rearrangement joins TRBV27 to TRBJ2-5; 8 positions match TRBD2. This CDR3 spans 13 amino acids. The V segment lost 8 bases and the J segment 5 bases; nucleotides outside the gene matches: 7. Germline V gene lookup returns CDR1 MNHEY and CDR2 SMNVEV (reference sequence).

The sample holds a few counts of this clonotype. This sequence joins TRBV7-9 and TRBJ2-3; D unresolved. Germline CDR1 and CDR2: SEHNR and FQNEAQ (reference sequence). V was pared by 1 base and J by 5 bases, with 22 bases between. The length of the CDR3 is 18 residues. CDR3 residues: CASSLVKTSWSVGDTQYF. The CDR3 nucleotides are TGTGCCAGCAGCTTAGTGAAGACGTCGTGGAGTGTAGGAGATACGCAGTATTTT.

V gene TRBV20-1 combines with J gene TRBJ2-6; possible D gene TRBD1, 6 bases. V was shortened by 1 base and J by 0 bases, with 19 bases between the two germline ends. In germline, CDR1 is DFQATT, CDR2 SNEGSKA (reference sequence). The CDR3 sequence is 19 residues long. DNA of the CDR3: TGCAGTGCTAGAGCTAGAAGACGGGACATAGACTCTGGGGCCAACGTCCTGACTTTC. The encoded protein is CSARARRRDIDSGANVLTF.

The V call is TRBV7-8, the J call TRBJ1-3; possible D gene TRBD1, 6 bases. Trimming took off 8 bases at V and 0 bases at J, with 14 bases between the two ends. Germline values: CDR1 SGHVS, CDR2 FQNEAQ. The CDR3 runs to 15 residues. This CDR3 is CASGTARGSGNTIYF. The CDR3 DNA follows: TGTGCCAGCGGTACCGCCAGGGGCTCTGGAAACACCATATATTTT.

The V call is TRBV28, the J call TRBJ1-2; the D is unclear. Germline V gene data show CDR1 as MDHEN and CDR2 as SYDVKM. The CDR3 contains 12 residues. V was cut by 3 bases and J by 7 bases, with 9 bases left in between. The CDR3 DNA is TGTGCCAGCAGTTTCCTTACCCTTGGCTACACCTTC. Protein product: CASSFLTLGYTF.

The V gene is TRBV6-1, the J gene TRBJ1-6, with D maybe TRBD1 (5 bases). Germline CDR1 MNHNS, CDR2 SASEGT. CDR3 length equals 15 residues. V lost 7 bases, J lost 6 bases, and 16 bases lay in between. The CDR3 here is CASMVPGVGNSPLHF. The CDR3 nucleotides read TGTGCCAGCATGGTGCCGGGGGTAGGTAATTCACCCCTCCACTTT.

This clonotype appeared a single time. The CDR3 region has the DNA TGTGCCAGCAGTTACTCCCCCTACGAGCAGTACTTC. This translates into CASSYSPYEQYF. The gene calls are TRBV6-5 and TRBJ2-7; unclear D gene. Trimming removed 0 bases at V and 2 bases at J, with 2 bases between. This CDR3 region has 12 residues. Germline loops: CDR1 MNHEY, CDR2 SVGAGI.

This chain uses TRBV20-1 with TRBJ2-5, with 7 bases matching TRBD2. Germline V CDR1 and CDR2: DFQATT, SNEGSKA (reference sequence). The CDR3 has 14 amino acids. The junction had 10 bases not matched to a gene; V was cut back by 5 bases and J by 4 bases. The CDR3 nucleotides read TGCAGTGCTCGAAAAGCGGGAAGGTCAGAGACCCAGTACTTC. Protein product: CSARKAGRSETQYF.

V gene TRBV20-1 combines with J gene TRBJ1-2; D uncertain. V was pared by 2 bases and J by 4 bases, with 5 bases between. Germline V gene data show CDR1 as DFQATT and CDR2 as SNEGSKA (reference sequence). CDR3 size: 11 residues. CDR3 in amino acids: CSARSLYGYTF. The CDR3 bases are TGCAGTGCTAGATCCCTCTATGGCTACACCTTC.

This clonotype was observed a single time. V is TRBV28 and J is TRBJ2-5; tentative D call: TRBD2 (7 bases). The CDR3 has 13 amino acids. Per the germline V gene, CDR1 is MDHEN and CDR2 is SYDVKM. V dropped 8 bases and J dropped 5 bases, with 15 bases sitting between them. The CDR3 sequence is CASRAGAGETQYF. CDR3 in DNA: TGTGCCAGCCGGGCGGGGGCAGGGGAGACCCAGTACTTC.

V and J are TRBV20-1 and TRBJ2-3; maybe TRBD1 (5 bases). V lost 3 bases to trimming and J lost 4 bases, with 8 bases between them. The germline V gene encodes CDR1 DFQATT and CDR2 SNEGSKA (reference sequence). The CDR3 extends over 12 amino acids. The DNA for the CDR3 is TGCAGTGCTAGCCCCAGGGCAGATACGCAGTATTTT. Amino acids: CSASPRADTQYF.

As for this clonotype: No DNA is shown, since the ends of the CDR3 on it are uncertain; the CDR3 is the one TCRdb lists. CDR3: CISVPEVGTVGNSPLHF. The chain uses TRBV7-5 and TRBJ1-6; the table calls TRBD1, which could not be checked here. TRBV7-5 is listed as a pseudogene. The CDR3 numbers 17 amino acids, ends counted.

The chain joins TRBV7-3 to TRBJ2-3; weak D call: TRBD2 (5 bases). The V gene's germline CDR1 is SGHTA and CDR2 FQGTGA. The CDR3 runs to 18 residues. The ends were cut back, 2 bases at V and 0 bases at J, with 18 bases in the middle. DNA of the CDR3: TGTGCCAGCAGCTTACGAGGGAGAGAGATGGCTAGCACAGATACGCAGTATTTT. Its protein product is CASSLRGREMASTDTQYF.

This clonotype occurred a few times. The rearrangement links TRBV20-1 to TRBJ2-5, with D uncertain. The CDR3 is 12 residues long. Germline V gene lookup returns CDR1 DFQATT and CDR2 SNEGSKA (reference sequence). Trimming removed 6 bases from V and 5 bases from J, with 13 bases in between. The CDR3 is CSAGRFSETQYF. Written as DNA, the CDR3 is TGCAGTGCCGGCCGGTTCTCGGAGACCCAGTACTTC.

The V and J genes are TRBV10-3 and TRBJ1-5; 9 positions match TRBD1. Germline lookup yields CDR1 ENHRY and CDR2 SYGVKD. V dropped 5 bases and J dropped 5; count of bases not matched to a gene: 4. This CDR3 has 14 amino acids. DNA of the CDR3: TGTGCCATCAGTAGGACAGGGGCGGATCAGCCCCAGCATTTT. This codes for CAISRTGADQPQHF.

This clonotype has a handful of counts. V and J are TRBV20-1 and TRBJ2-5, with 7 nucleotides matching TRBD2. This CDR3 is built from 14 residues. J was trimmed by 2 bases and V by 6 bases; bases with no gene match: 9. The germline CDR1 and CDR2 sequences are DFQATT and SNEGSKA (reference sequence). The CDR3 coding sequence is TGCAGTGCGCAGAATCCAGCGGGACAAGAGACCCAGTACTTC. Amino acid sequence: CSAQNPAGQETQYF.

The DNA of the CDR3 is TGCAGTGCCCGGGCGGACATGGACATTCAGTACTTC. Translating gives CSARADMDIQYF. V gene TRBV20-1 combines with J gene TRBJ2-4; perhaps TRBD1 as D (5 bases). Trimming removed 6 bases at V and 8 bases at J, with 14 bases between. The CDR3 is 12 residues long. The V gene's germline CDR1 is DFQATT and CDR2 SNEGSKA (reference sequence).

V is TRBV20-1 and J is TRBJ2-3; TRBD2 aligns across 12 bases. The V segment lost 6 bases and the J segment 2 bases; nucleotides outside the gene matches: 6. The CDR3 loop spans 15 amino acids. Per the germline V gene, CDR1 is DFQATT and CDR2 is SNEGSKA (reference sequence). As DNA, the CDR3 is TGCAGTGCCGCTGCTAGCGGGAGGGACACAGATACGCAGTATTTT. This encodes CSAAASGRDTDTQYF.